Below, 19 T cell receptor beta chains from the same sample are listed, as sequenced in a study of human T cells and chemical hapten exposure. Described time point: pre-sensitization, week 0. Treatment of the sample: therapeutic diphenylcyclopropenone sensitization with weekly scalp DPC. One entry per CDR3 protein results from TCRdb running MiXCR on the RACE reads. The sample lists fewer than 200,000 distinct CDR3 sequences; roughly 30% were seen once. The sample was whole blood, taken in connection with sensitization to the hapten diphenylcyclopropenone (DPC). All receptors come from a woman in her 30s with alopecia areata. Some clones in this sample may be carry-over from other donors' samples.

This rearrangement joins TRBV2 to TRBJ2-2, with D hard to call. The germline V gene encodes CDR1 SNHLY and CDR2 FYNNEI. This CDR3 has 15 amino acids. V lost 8 bases and J lost 0, with 13 bases in between. In DNA form, the CDR3 reads TGTGCCAGCCGCGAAGGTGGAGCGAACACCGGGGAGCTGTTTTTT. Translated, it gives CASREGGANTGELFF.

This clonotype has more than one count but fewer than ten. V gene TRBV6-5 combines with J gene TRBJ2-7; 8 bases align to TRBD1. Losses at the gene ends were 5 bases for V and 10 bases for J; bases not matched to a gene: 7. Germline V gives CDR1 MNHEY, CDR2 SVGAGI. The CDR3 is made up of 12 amino acids. CDR3 in amino acids: CASSQQGGFQYF. CDR3 nucleotide sequence: TGTGCCAGCAGTCAACAGGGGGGTTTCCAGTACTTC.

V is TRBV28 and J is TRBJ1-2; 11 positions match TRBD1. This CDR3 contains 14 residues. Germline trimming cut 6 bases from V and 2 bases from J; bases unmatched to any gene: 2. Per the germline V gene, CDR1 is MDHEN and CDR2 is SYDVKM. The CDR3 loop reads CASRGTGGNYGYTF. As DNA, the CDR3 is TGTGCCAGCAGGGGGACAGGGGGGAACTATGGCTACACCTTC.

This clonotype was counted many times. The chain employs TRBV6-2 or TRBV6-3 and TRBJ2-1; D possibly corresponds to TRBD2 (6 bases). Per germline, CDR1 MNHEY and CDR2 SVGEGT. V shed 10 bases and J shed 1 base, with 11 bases lying between them. The CDR3 contains 13 residues. CDR3 in DNA: TGTGCCATCGCGCGGGATTCCTACAATGAGCAGTTCTTC. This encodes CAIARDSYNEQFF.

This clonotype was observed a few times. The CDR3 DNA follows: TGTGCCAGCAGCAATTATGGGGGTGAGCAGTTCTTC. Translation: CASSNYGGEQFF. The V gene is TRBV7-3, the J gene TRBJ2-1; D is perhaps TRBD1 or TRBD2 (5 bases each). The CDR3 contains 12 residues. Trimming shortened V by 5 bases and J by 9 bases, and 11 bases separated the two germline ends. Germline lookup yields CDR1 SGHTA and CDR2 FQGTGA.

This clonotype was counted once. The J gene is TRBJ2-1, the V gene TRBV12-3 or TRBV12-4; 11 positions match TRBD2. This CDR3 has 14 residues. Trimming removed 6 bases from V and 8 bases from J; junction bases left unmatched: 6. CDR3 protein: CASSPSGRTDEQFF. In DNA form, the CDR3 reads TGTGCCAGCAGCCCTAGCGGGAGGACGGATGAGCAGTTCTTC.

The V and J genes are TRBV4-1 and TRBJ1-1, with no clear D. This CDR3 comprises 15 residues. Germline CDR1 MGHRA, CDR2 YSYEKL. The V and J ends lost 5 bases and 0 bases respectively, with 13 bases between them. CDR3 region: CASSILGPMNTEAFF. CDR3 DNA sequence: TGCGCCAGCAGCATCCTTGGACCTATGAACACTGAAGCTTTCTTT.

The V call is TRBV28, the J call TRBJ2-1, with unresolved D. Germline V gene sequence: CDR1 MDHEN, CDR2 SYDVKM. This CDR3 is 16 amino acids long. V lost 5 bases and J 2 bases, leaving 16 bases between the germline ends. CDR3 sequence: CASSQRQLPTYNEQFF. The CDR3 bases are TGTGCCAGCAGTCAGAGGCAGCTACCCACCTACAATGAGCAGTTCTTC.

This clonotype was found a few times. V is TRBV10-3 and J is TRBJ2-1; D may be TRBD2 (6 bases). Germline assignment: CDR1 ENHRY and CDR2 SYGVKD. The CDR3 contains 16 residues. V shed 0 bases and J shed 3 bases, with 12 bases lying between them. The CDR3 nucleotides read TGTGCCATCAGTGAGTCTGCGGGGCTAATCTACAATGAGCAGTTCTTC. Amino acids: CAISESAGLIYNEQFF.

The rearrangement uses TRBV29-1 and TRBJ1-2; D possibly corresponds to TRBD1 (5 bases). Germline CDR1 and CDR2: SQVTM and ANQGSEA. The CDR3 runs to 12 residues. The V end lost 5 bases, the J end lost 4 bases, and 11 bases lay between the germline ends. The CDR3 DNA reads as TGCAGCGTTATGGGGGGACTCTATGGCTACACCTTC. This gives the protein CSVMGGLYGYTF.

This clonotype occurred a few times. The chain joins TRBV28 to TRBJ1-5; D not certain. The CDR3 totals 14 residues. CDR1 is MDHEN, CDR2 SYDVKM, per germline. Between the trimmed V and J ends, which lost 6 bases and 1 base, there was a span of 10 bases. This CDR3 is CASRTHRSNQPQHF. The DNA for the CDR3 is TGTGCCAGCAGGACACATCGAAGCAATCAGCCCCAGCATTTT.

This clonotype was picked up many times. This sequence joins TRBV11-2 and TRBJ2-5; 8 bases align to TRBD1. V was pared by 5 bases and J by 5 bases, with 7 bases of the junction left unmatched. This CDR3 spans 14 amino acids. CDR1 and CDR2 from the germline V gene are SGHAT and FQNNGV. The CDR3 protein is CASSPTGGRETQYF. CDR3 in DNA: TGTGCCAGCAGCCCTACAGGGGGACGCGAGACCCAGTACTTC.

This clonotype has more than one count but fewer than ten. This sequence joins TRBV7-2 and TRBJ2-1, with D maybe TRBD2 (6 bases). The V end was cut by 5 bases, the J end by 4 bases, with 21 bases between. Germline V CDR1 and CDR2: SGHTA, FQGNSA. The CDR3 loop spans 17 amino acids. The CDR3 loop reads CASSLNKWGGKYNEQFF. The CDR3 DNA reads as TGTGCCAGCAGCCTAAACAAATGGGGCGGGAAATACAATGAGCAGTTCTTC.

The chain links TRBV5-1 to TRBJ2-3; 8 nucleotides align to TRBD2. Germline V gene data show CDR1 as SGHRS and CDR2 as YFSETQ. The length of the CDR3 is 15 residues. The V and J ends lost 0 bases and 6 bases, in that order; junction bases with no gene match: 6. The DNA of the CDR3 is TGCGCCAGCAGCTTGGATGGACGGGAGGGGGATACGCAGTATTTT. Translated, it gives CASSLDGREGDTQYF.

The V and J genes are TRBV21-1 and TRBJ2-7; the table names TRBD1, a call not compared with the DNA. TRBV21-1 is an annotated pseudogene. The CDR3 totals 15 residues. CDR3 in amino acids: CASSKWTREAYEQYF. In nucleotides, the CDR3 is TGTGCCAGCAGCAAATGGACACGGGAAGCTTACGAGCAGTACTTC.

This clonotype showed up just a few times. The chain combines TRBV24-1 with TRBJ2-3; 7 nucleotides match TRBD1. The CDR3 is 17 residues long. CDR1 is KGHDR and CDR2 is SFDVKD in the germline V gene. Unmatched junction bases numbered 9, after V lost 3 bases and J lost 1 base. For the CDR3, the DNA is TGTGCCACCAGTGATCCCCGGACAGGCGGAGGCACAGATACGCAGTATTTT. The encoded protein is CATSDPRTGGGTDTQYF.

Turning to this clonotype: Possible read error: a much larger clone is one base away. The rearrangement uses TRBV24-1 and TRBJ2-2; a weak D match, TRBD2 (6 bases). Germline lookup yields CDR1 KGHDR and CDR2 SFDVKD. The CDR3 consists of 14 residues. CDR3 protein: CATSDWRGTAELFF. The DNA of the CDR3 is TGTGCCACCAGTGATTGGAGGGGAACCGCGGAGCTGTTTTTT.

The gene calls are TRBV29-1 and TRBJ2-1; D remains unclear. The germline V and J ends were trimmed by 5 bases and 7 bases, with 12 bases remaining between them. Germline V gene lookup returns CDR1 SQVTM and CDR2 ANQGSEA. This CDR3 has 12 residues. DNA for the CDR3: TGCAGCGTTTCCTTCAGCCCAAATGAGCAGTTCTTC. It encodes CSVSFSPNEQFF.

This clonotype was seen a handful of times. V is TRBV9 and J is TRBJ2-7; no definite D call. The CDR3 is made up of 14 amino acids. V was pared by 0 bases and J by 2 bases, with 9 bases between. Germline assignment: CDR1 SGDLS and CDR2 YYNGEE. CDR3 bases: TGTGCCAGCAGCGTAGAGCTAGAGGCCTACGAGCAGTACTTC. Translated: CASSVELEAYEQYF.